This T cell receptor (beta chain) originates from a study of blood T cell repertoires in COVID-19. As for the study in general: The United States, Italy and Spain provided the acute and convalescent COVID-19 samples. Sample material is recorded as cDNA or gDNA derived from T cells, B-cell-depleted T cells, or PBMCs.

The ends were cut back, 6 bases at V and 6 bases at J, with 12 bases in the middle. Germline assignment: CDR1 MDHEN and CDR2 SYDVKM. The CDR3 extends over 12 amino acids. Original processing notes: Reference gene primer amplification yielded estimated nucleated cell counts. Profiling relied on immunoSEQ multiplex PCR, and the TCRdb table lists in-frame clones only, not all of them. V, J and clone size reflect that table, while D and trimming were determined from the DNA. The data contain some 380,000 clones, almost 90% of them singletons. The origin of this receptor is a man younger than 35 with active or convalescent COVID-19. The chain combines TRBV28 with TRBJ2-7; no firm D call. The specimen sequenced was peripheral blood. The CDR3 sequence is CASSRRSSEQYF. The DNA for the CDR3 is TGTGCCAGCAGCAGACGTAGCTCCGAGCAGTACTTC.